This TCR beta chain originates from a study of OX40 agonist ivuxolimab in advanced cancers. Study as a whole: Six ivuxolimab dose levels, 0.01 to 10 mg/kg, were given intravenously every 2 weeks.

Findings and caveats of the study: Among expanded peripheral T cells, antigen specificity went undetermined.

Worth noting for this clone: Its antigen is not identified.

Assay used: immunoSEQ multiplex PCR; TCRdb lists only in-frame clones, some missing. The table has tens of thousands of clones, around 87% seen once. The CDR3 length is 18 residues. In germline, CDR1 is SGHRS, CDR2 YFSETQ. Trimming at V came to 4 bases and at J to 8 bases, leaving 20 bases not matched to a gene. The sample consisted of CD4+ or CD8+ T cells sorted from blood, taken in a trial of the OX40 agonist ivuxolimab. The TCR comes from an adult with an advanced solid tumor such as melanoma, head and neck, liver or kidney cancer. The chain recombines TRBV5-1 with TRBJ2-2; 7 nucleotides align to TRBD2. CDR3 protein: CASSPAGFRSGARGELFF. The CDR3 DNA follows: TGCGCCAGCAGCCCGGCCGGATTTAGGAGCGGGGCTAGGGGGGAGCTGTTTTTT.